This entry lists 17 T cell receptor beta chains sequenced from one sample in a study of T cells after yellow fever vaccination. TCRdb itself ran the 5' RACE reads through MiXCR, one entry per CDR3 protein. The sample consists of about 350,000 distinct CDR3 sequences, less than 9.5% of them appearing once. The material sequenced was PBMCs, taken about 49 days after the first yellow fever vaccination. The receptor source for this set is a man younger than 30 who received the YFV17D yellow fever vaccine.

CDR3 in DNA: TGCAGCGTTGCCAGCCATCAGGTCTACGAGCAGTACGTC. Its translation is CSVASHQVYEQYV. The chain joins TRBV29-1 to TRBJ2-7; D call uncertain. CDR1 is SQVTM, CDR2 ANQGSEA, per germline. Trimming took off 4 bases at V and 3 bases at J, with 13 bases between the two ends. This CDR3 has 13 residues.

This clonotype was observed a handful of times. This chain joins TRBV5-1 and TRBJ1-5; D unclear. Germline assignment: CDR1 SGHRS and CDR2 YFSETQ. Trimming left V 4 bases short and J 7 bases short, with 12 bases between. There are 13 residues in the CDR3. For the CDR3, the DNA is TGCGCCAGCAGCGACCACGTAGGGCAGCCCCAGCATTTT. As protein: CASSDHVGQPQHF.

This clonotype was counted between two and nine times. The chain couples TRBV5-1 to TRBJ1-4; possibly TRBD1 for D (6 bases). The V gene lost 3 bases and the J gene lost 7 bases, with 13 bases spanning the gap. The germline V gene encodes CDR1 SGHRS and CDR2 YFSETQ. The CDR3 sequence is 14 residues long. The CDR3 DNA sequence: TGCGCCAGCAGCTCCCAGGGGTCAGGTGAAAAACTGTTTTTT. It is translated as CASSSQGSGEKLFF.

Only a few counts were recorded for this clonotype. The rearrangement joins TRBV4-3 to TRBJ2-1, with unresolved D. The CDR3 spans 15 residues. CDR1 is LGHNA, CDR2 YSLEER, per germline. Deletions cut 0 bases from V and 8 bases from J, with 14 bases between. The CDR3 DNA reads TGCGCCAGCAGCCAAGATAGGGCCCCGCGCGATGAGCAGTTCTTC. Its translation: CASSQDRAPRDEQFF.

The chain joins TRBV6-2 or TRBV6-3 to TRBJ1-4; D is unresolved. Germline V CDR1 and CDR2: MNHEY, SVGEGT. The CDR3 totals 13 residues. V was clipped by 4 bases and J by 6 bases, with 9 bases between them. In nucleotides, the CDR3 is TGTGCCAGCAGTTGGAGGGATGATGAAAAACTGTTTTTT. This codes for CASSWRDDEKLFF.

The CDR3 reads CASSEAIAGGGRNEQFF. CDR3 coding DNA: TGTGCCAGCAGTGAGGCCATAGCGGGGGGCGGCCGCAATGAGCAGTTCTTC. The chain links TRBV6-1 to TRBJ2-1, with TRBD2 matching over 10 bases. From germline, CDR1 is MNHNS and CDR2 SASEGT. The V segment lost 3 bases and the J segment 6 bases; nucleotides outside the gene matches: 11. CDR3 size: 17 residues.

In this sample, this clonotype turned up a few times. The chain has TRBV20-1 and TRBJ1-5; perhaps TRBD1 as D (5 bases). CDR3 length equals 14 residues. V dropped 4 bases and J dropped 5 bases, with 15 bases sitting between them. Germline lookup yields CDR1 DFQATT and CDR2 SNEGSKA (reference sequence). The CDR3 sequence: CSAKAGVKHQPQHF. The CDR3 coding sequence is TGCAGTGCTAAGGCGGGGGTGAAGCATCAGCCCCAGCATTTT.

The table lists this clonotype with a few counts. The rearrangement joins TRBV4-3 to TRBJ1-2, with unresolved D. The V end was cut by 0 bases, the J end by 7 bases, with 15 bases between. CDR1 is LGHNA, CDR2 YSLEER, per germline. The CDR3 covers 15 residues. The CDR3 here is CASSQDLEGRTGYTF. In nucleotides, the CDR3 is TGCGCCAGCAGCCAAGATCTGGAGGGCCGGACTGGCTACACCTTC.

This clonotype was recorded a few times. V is TRBV5-5 and J is TRBJ1-1, with a tentative D call TRBD1 (5 bases). The germline CDR1 and CDR2 sequences are SGHKS and YYEKEE (reference sequence). The germline V and J ends were trimmed by 5 bases and 4 bases, with 12 bases remaining between them. This CDR3 has 13 residues. The CDR3 coding sequence is TGTGCCAGCAGTGGGCGGGGCCTCACTGAAGCTTTCTTT. This encodes CASSGRGLTEAFF.

With regard to this clonotype: One base away lies a much larger clone, so this may be a sequencing read error. The chain combines TRBV12-3 or TRBV12-4 with TRBJ2-3, with D maybe TRBD1 (7 bases). This CDR3 has 15 residues. This CDR3 is CASSLRGAGTDTQNF. CDR3 nucleotide sequence: TGTGCCAGCAGTTTAAGGGGGGCCGGGACAGATACGCAGAATTTT.

With respect to this clonotype: A much larger clonotype is one base distant, so this may be a read error. This chain uses TRBV3-1 with TRBJ1-5, with D perhaps TRBD1 (5 bases). Germline lookup yields CDR1 LGHDT and CDR2 YNNKEL (reference sequence). The CDR3 loop spans 15 amino acids. CDR3 in DNA: TGTGACAGCAGCCAAGCTCTCGGGGGTGAGCGGCCCCAGCATTTT. Translated, it gives CDSSQALGGERPQHF. Supplemented by reference TRBV3-1 and TRBJ1-5, the full variable domain reads DTAVSQTPKYLVTQMGNDKSIKCEQNLGHDTMYWYKQDSKKFLKIMFSYNNKELIINETVPNRFSPKSPDKAHLNLHINSLELGDSAVYFCDSSQALGGERPQHFGDGTRLSIL.

The chain joins TRBV6-1 to TRBJ2-4; the D is unclear. The CDR3 extends over 14 amino acids. V was trimmed by 3 bases and J by 1 base, leaving 7 bases between them. Germline values: CDR1 MNHNS, CDR2 SASEGT. CDR3 sequence reads: CASSERYAKNIQYF. CDR3 DNA: TGTGCCAGCAGTGAGAGGTACGCCAAAAACATTCAGTACTTC.

This clonotype appeared a few times. The chain has TRBV4-1 and TRBJ2-1, with unresolved D. Trimming removed 2 bases from V and 7 bases from J, with 9 bases in between. Germline V gives CDR1 MGHRA, CDR2 YSYEKL. The CDR3 has 13 residues. CDR3 region: CASSQWFENEQFF. The CDR3 bases are TGCGCCAGCAGCCAATGGTTTGAAAATGAGCAGTTCTTC.

This clonotype was seen only a few times. This chain connects TRBV6-1 to TRBJ2-3, with D perhaps being TRBD1 or TRBD2 (5 bases each). The V gene lost 5 bases and the J gene lost 3 bases, with 15 bases spanning the gap. This CDR3 is built from 15 residues. Germline assignment: CDR1 MNHNS and CDR2 SASEGT. CDR3 amino acids: CASSPSPEGTDTQYF. In DNA form, the CDR3 reads TGTGCCAGCAGTCCCTCACCCGAGGGGACAGATACGCAGTATTTT.

The rearrangement uses TRBV5-4 and TRBJ2-4; TRBD2 aligns across 14 bases. In germline, CDR1 is SGHNT, CDR2 YYREEE (reference sequence). The CDR3 contains 17 residues. The V gene end was trimmed by 3 bases and the J gene end by 6 bases; junction bases not matched to a gene: 8. The DNA for the CDR3 is TGTGCCAGCAGCTCCGGACTAGCGGGGGGCACCGGAAACATTCAGTACTTC. This codes for CASSSGLAGGTGNIQYF.

Concerning this clonotype itself: An end of the junction does not agree with germline; a read error may underlie this. The chain combines TRBV20-1 with TRBJ2-1, with 9 bases matching TRBD1. This CDR3 is built from 16 residues. Germline loops: CDR1 DFQATT, CDR2 SNEGSKA (reference sequence). In DNA form, the CDR3 reads TGCTGTGCTAGTTTCCCCGACAGGGGGGACCACAATGAGCAGTTCTTC. Translating gives CCASFPDRGDHNEQFF.

The rearrangement joins TRBV7-9 to TRBJ2-7, with D hard to call. Per the germline V gene, CDR1 is SEHNR and CDR2 is FQNEAQ (reference sequence). V was cut by 3 bases and J by 7 bases, with 13 bases left in between. This CDR3 spans 13 amino acids. This CDR3 is CASSFTAESEQYV. The CDR3 bases are TGTGCCAGCAGCTTTACGGCCGAATCGGAGCAGTACGTC.